Below, 5 T cell receptor beta chains from the same sample are listed, as sequenced in a study of cytomegalovirus exposure and HLA in healthy donors. This PCR relied on a set of 60 Vbeta primers and 13 Jbeta primers. Here immunoSEQ multiplex PCR was the method, and the copy in TCRdb shows in-frame clones only, minus some. This sample has approximately 170,000 clones; roughly 79% occur once, and the top ten carry under 2%. Material for sequencing was PBMCs. The receptors come from a man aged 35 to 55 in good health and CMV-seronegative.

This chain connects TRBV7-3 to TRBJ1-5; D gene unclear. This CDR3 is 13 amino acids long. Germline-derived CDR1 and CDR2 are SGHTA and FQGTGA. V lost 5 bases to trimming and J lost 7 bases, with 12 bases between them. The CDR3 reads CASSPSLGQPQHF. The CDR3 DNA reads as TGTGCCAGCAGCCCCTCCCTGGGCCAGCCCCAGCATTTT.

CDR3 loop: CASSRSIAGGQNEQFF. DNA of the CDR3: TGTGCCAGTAGTCGGTCGATAGCGGGAGGTCAAAATGAGCAGTTCTTC. The chain carries TRBV19 and TRBJ2-1, with TRBD2 matching 10 bases. The CDR3 consists of 16 residues. Germline V CDR1 and CDR2: LNHDA, SQIVND (reference sequence). With V trimmed by 5 bases and J by 7 bases, 11 bases remained unmatched.

The chain is built from TRBV29-1 and TRBJ1-1, with a tentative D call TRBD1 (5 bases). V was clipped by 0 bases and J by 4 bases, with 12 bases between them. CDR1 SQVTM and CDR2 ANQGSEA come from the germline V gene. CDR3 length equals 14 residues. The CDR3 here is CSVEEPRGGTEAFF. The CDR3 DNA follows: TGCAGCGTTGAAGAGCCCCGGGGGGGCACTGAAGCTTTCTTT.

The rearrangement joins TRBV7-8 to TRBJ2-7; D is unresolved. Trimming removed 1 base from V and 1 base from J, with 14 bases in between. Germline assignment: CDR1 SGHVS and CDR2 FQNEAQ. The CDR3 has 16 amino acids. CDR3: CASSLEGRRLSYEQYF. In DNA, the CDR3 is TGTGCCAGCAGCTTAGAAGGTCGGCGACTTTCCTACGAGCAGTACTTC.

The chain employs TRBV25-1 and TRBJ1-5; no reliable D call. V was clipped by 3 bases and J by 2 bases, with 11 bases between them. CDR3 size: 15 residues. CDR1 MGHDK and CDR2 SYGVNS come from the germline V gene. CDR3 amino acids: CASSEAGARNQPQHF. The CDR3 DNA reads as TGTGCCAGCAGTGAGGCAGGCGCCCGCAATCAGCCCCAGCATTTT.